A single sample gave rise to the 8 T cell receptor beta chains below, sequenced in a study of T-cell reconstitution after alpha-beta-depleted transplantation in children (dated by TCRdb to 2015 to 2016). What this sample's treatment or condition label stands for: allogeneic hematopoietic cell transplantation with graft depleted of TCRalphabeta T cells and CD19 B cells. To prepare the library, PCR was applied. The instrument given in TCRdb is Illumina HiSeq 2500. TCR libraries were prepared with molecular barcoding, using unique molecular identifiers to normalize TCRbeta repertoire quantification. The raw public data were reprocessed by TCRdb itself: fastp quality trimming at Q25, MiXCR clonotype calling, in-frame beta chains only. Entries are consolidated by CDR3 protein sequence, retaining the most common genes and DNA. For this sample there are hundreds of thousands of distinct CDR3 sequences; roughly 13% appear just once. The ten largest clones capture about 2.2% of the sample.

The sequenced sample was PBMCs, mostly from graft donor cells, obtained 360 days after TCRalphabeta/CD19-depleted stem cell transplant. These receptors came from a male patient under 18 who had a stem cell transplant for acute myeloid leukemia, so the T cells may come from the graft donor.

J is TRBJ2-3 and V is TRBV12-3 or TRBV12-4; the D gene is possibly TRBD2 (6 bases). The CDR3 contains 14 residues. V lost 3 bases and J 7 bases, leaving 14 bases between the germline ends. This chain's CDR3 is CASSFGKGLHTQYF. CDR3 DNA sequence: TGTGCCAGCAGTTTTGGAAAGGGACTCCATACGCAGTATTTT.

V gene TRBV20-1 combines with J gene TRBJ2-7, with 7 bases identical to TRBD2. This CDR3 contains 13 residues. The germline CDR1 and CDR2 sequences are DFQATT and SNEGSKA (reference sequence). The V and J ends lost 3 bases and 5 bases, in that order; junction bases with no gene match: 7. The CDR3 here is CSARGGRKNEQYF. CDR3 bases: TGCAGTGCTAGGGGAGGGAGGAAGAACGAGCAGTACTTC.

This clonotype was observed many times. This rearrangement joins TRBV5-8 to TRBJ2-7; a possible D gene is TRBD1 (5 bases). The V and J ends lost 0 bases and 1 base respectively, with 11 bases between them. CDR3 length: 15 amino acids. The germline V gene encodes CDR1 SGHTS and CDR2 YDEGEE. The CDR3 protein is CASSLAQGTSYEQYF. In DNA form, the CDR3 reads TGTGCCAGCAGCTTGGCTCAGGGTACTTCCTACGAGCAGTACTTC.

This chain links TRBV5-1 with TRBJ1-2, with 8 bases lining up with TRBD1. The CDR3 consists of 15 residues. With V trimmed by 1 base and J by 3 bases, 5 bases remained unmatched. The germline CDR1 and CDR2 sequences are SGHRS and YFSETQ. The CDR3 DNA reads as TGCGCCAGCAGCTTGTTGGTGACAGGGGACTATGGCTACACCTTC. It encodes CASSLLVTGDYGYTF.

This clonotype was recorded a few times. The chain links TRBV11-2 to TRBJ2-7; D gene unclear. V dropped 5 bases and J dropped 4 bases, with 12 bases sitting between them. The CDR3 contains 13 residues. Germline lookup yields CDR1 SGHAT and CDR2 FQNNGV. The CDR3 protein is CASSLRSQYEQYF. In DNA, the CDR3 is TGTGCCAGCAGCCTGAGGAGTCAGTACGAGCAGTACTTC.

In its sample, this clonotype was seen a few times. The chain uses TRBV5-1 and TRBJ2-7, with 9 positions matching TRBD1. Unmatched junction bases numbered 5, after V lost 7 bases and J lost 3 bases. CDR3 length equals 13 residues. CDR1 is SGHRS and CDR2 is YFSETQ in the germline V gene. CDR3 DNA: TGCGCCAGCGGGGGACAGGGAAACTACGAGCAGTACTTC. It specifies CASGGQGNYEQYF.

This clonotype was found once. The chain uses TRBV12-3 or TRBV12-4 and TRBJ2-4; tentatively, D is TRBD1 (5 bases). Trimming took 2 bases from V and 10 from J, leaving 18 bases between them. The CDR3 is 15 residues long. The CDR3 is CASSLSVGPSAIQYF. The CDR3 nucleotides are TGTGCCAGCAGTTTAAGCGTGGGGCCCTCCGCTATTCAGTACTTC.

This clonotype was seen a few times. V is TRBV7-2 and J is TRBJ1-2, with 7 bases fitting TRBD1. V dropped 1 base and J dropped 2; count of bases not matched to a gene: 1. CDR1 is SGHTA and CDR2 is FQGNSA in the germline V gene. The CDR3 contains 14 residues. This CDR3 is CASSLGRGNYGYTF. The CDR3 DNA is TGTGCCAGCAGCTTAGGCAGGGGGAACTATGGCTACACCTTC.